Following are 20 T cell receptor beta chains from one sample sequenced in a study of cytomegalovirus exposure and HLA in healthy donors. PCR amplification relied on 60 Vbeta primers (plus 13 Jbeta primers). Repertoires were generated with immunoSEQ multiplex PCR, while TCRdb's copy carries only in-frame clones and drops some. The top ten clones hold around 1.2% of a sample with roughly 130,000 clones, around 72% of them seen once. The specimen was PBMCs. The receptors were sampled from a woman between 35 and 50 years old in good health and CMV-seronegative.

Here the CDR3 DNA reads TGTGCCAGCAGCTACCGGGACACAACGTCGAGTGGCTACACCTTC. This encodes CASSYRDTTSSGYTF. The chain couples TRBV4-2 to TRBJ1-2, with D possibly matching TRBD1 (6 bases). V lost 5 bases, J lost 7 bases, and 20 bases lay in between. Germline V lookup: CDR1 LGHNA, CDR2 YNFKEQ. The CDR3 is 15 amino acids.

The chain recombines TRBV28 with TRBJ1-2; 8 bases are shared with TRBD1. In germline, CDR1 is MDHEN, CDR2 SYDVKM. Losses at the gene ends were 4 bases for V and 6 bases for J; bases not matched to a gene: 7. The CDR3 extends over 14 amino acids. Here the CDR3 reads CASSSLTGGDGYTF. In DNA, the CDR3 is TGTGCCAGCAGTTCCTTAACAGGGGGGGATGGCTACACCTTC.

This clone came up once. The J gene is TRBJ2-7, the V gene TRBV7-9, with D perhaps matching TRBD2 (6 bases). CDR3 length equals 13 residues. The germline V gene encodes CDR1 SEHNR and CDR2 FQNEAQ (reference sequence). Trimming shortened V by 1 base and J by 4 bases, and 8 bases separated the two germline ends. CDR3 DNA: TGTGCCAGCAGCTTAGGGGGAGGATACGAGCAGTACGTC. This codes for CASSLGGGYEQYV.

The chain uses TRBV6-1 and TRBJ2-3, with 7 bases fitting TRBD2. V shed 4 bases and J 6 bases; nucleotides not matched to a gene: 7. CDR3 length equals 14 residues. The germline V gene encodes CDR1 MNHNS and CDR2 SASEGT. The CDR3 loop reads CASSGGGGADTQYF. DNA of the CDR3: TGTGCCAGCAGTGGGGGCGGGGGAGCCGATACGCAGTATTTT.

This clone was detected only once. This chain connects TRBV13 to TRBJ2-2; weak D call: TRBD1 (5 bases). Germline loops: CDR1 PRHDT, CDR2 FYEKMQ (reference sequence). This CDR3 region has 13 residues. The germline V and J ends were trimmed by 5 bases and 8 bases, with 12 bases remaining between them. The DNA of the CDR3 is TGTGCCAGCAGCCTGTCAGGGTTGGGGGAGCTGTTTTTT. Amino acid sequence: CASSLSGLGELFF.

This chain connects TRBV5-1 to TRBJ2-2; D is undetermined. Germline CDR1 and CDR2: SGHRS and YFSETQ. This CDR3 is built from 14 residues. Trimming removed 0 bases from V and 4 bases from J, with 7 bases in between. CDR3 sequence (DNA): TGCGCCAGCAGCTTGGAATCGGGCACCGGGGAGCTGTTTTTT. Translation gives CASSLESGTGELFF. Using reference TRBV5-1 and TRBJ2-2 for the parts outside the CDR3, the full variable domain is KAGVTQTPRYLIKTRGQQVTLSCSPISGHRSVSWYQQTPGQGLQFLFEYFSETQRNKGNFPGRFSGRQFSNSRSEMNVSTLELGDSALYLCASSLESGTGELFFGEGSRLTVL.

This chain uses TRBV5-5 with TRBJ1-1; D unresolved. CDR1 is SGHKS and CDR2 is YYEKEE in the germline V gene (reference sequence). This CDR3 has 15 residues. Trimming cost V 2 bases and J 4 bases, with 15 bases left between them. The CDR3 DNA is TGTGCCAGCAGCTTTGAAGGCAACCGGGGCACTGAAGCTTTCTTT. This encodes CASSFEGNRGTEAFF. Full variable domain (missing parts from reference TRBV5-5 and TRBJ1-1): DAGVTQSPTHLIKTRGQQVTLRCSPISGHKSVSWYQQVLGQGPQFIFQYYEKEERGRGNFPDRFSARQFPNYSSELNVNALLLGDSALYLCASSFEGNRGTEAFFGQGTRLTVV.

The chain recombines TRBV15 with TRBJ1-4; a possible D gene is TRBD1 (5 bases). Per the germline V gene, CDR1 is LNHNV and CDR2 is YYDKDF (reference sequence). This CDR3 has 15 residues. V was cut by 0 bases and J by 11 bases, with 16 bases left in between. In nucleotides, the CDR3 is TGTGCCACCAGCAGAGATTCAGGTGGGGCACGGAAACTGTTTTTT. This gives the protein CATSRDSGGARKLFF. Full variable domain (missing parts from reference TRBV15 and TRBJ1-4): DAMVIQNPRYQVTQFGKPVTLSCSQTLNHNVMYWYQQKSSQAPKLLFHYYDKDFNNEADTPDNFQSRRPNTSFCFLDIRSPGLGDTAMYLCATSRDSGGARKLFFGSGTQLSVL.

This clone was detected only a few times. The rearrangement joins TRBV5-1 to TRBJ1-6; D is unresolved. Germline V gives CDR1 SGHRS, CDR2 YFSETQ. This CDR3 is 14 amino acids long. With 3 bases removed from V and 6 bases from J, the gap between germline ends came to 10 bases. The CDR3 spells CASSSEGANSPLHF. The CDR3 nucleotides read TGCGCCAGCAGCTCGGAAGGAGCTAATTCACCCCTCCACTTT.

This clone was counted only a few times. An end of the junction does not agree with germline; a read error may underlie this. The rearrangement uses TRBV7-9 and TRBJ1-6; 7 positions agree with TRBD1. The CDR3 consists of 16 residues. Germline V gene lookup returns CDR1 SEHNR and CDR2 FQNEAQ (reference sequence). The CDR3 is CSSGKIMDRHNSPLHF. CDR3 in DNA: TGTTCCAGCGGCAAAATAATGGACAGGCATAATTCACCCCTCCACTTT.

The chain links TRBV5-1 to TRBJ1-3; no reliable D call. CDR1 is SGHRS, CDR2 YFSETQ, per germline. Trimming shortened V by 3 bases and J by 0 bases, and 13 bases separated the two germline ends. This CDR3 is built from 16 residues. Here the CDR3 DNA reads TGCGCCAGCAGCTCCCTGGGAGGCGACTCTGGAAACACCATATATTTT. Its translation is CASSSLGGDSGNTIYF.

V and J are TRBV5-6 and TRBJ1-2, with D perhaps TRBD1 (5 bases). V lost 0 bases, J lost 5 bases, and 11 bases lay in between. This CDR3 region has 14 residues. CDR1 and CDR2 from the germline V gene are SGHDT and YYEEEE. The CDR3 sequence is CASSLGRRGYGYTF. In nucleotides, the CDR3 is TGTGCCAGCAGCTTGGGGAGAAGGGGATATGGCTACACCTTC.

With regard to this clone: The sample carries other DNA sequences with the same CDR3. The rearrangement uses TRBV4-1 and TRBJ2-3, with D perhaps matching TRBD1 (5 bases). Germline assignment: CDR1 MGHRA and CDR2 YSYEKL. This CDR3 has 17 residues. V lost 0 bases and J 0 bases, leaving 13 bases between the germline ends. The CDR3, as DNA: TGCGCCAGCAGCCAAGATCAGGGAAGTACTAGCACAGATACGCAGTATTTT. This gives the protein CASSQDQGSTSTDTQYF.

This chain connects TRBV19 to TRBJ1-1; D is ambiguous. The CDR3 has 13 amino acids. Trimming left V 2 bases short and J 6 bases short, with 10 bases between. CDR1 is LNHDA, CDR2 SQIVND, per germline (reference sequence). DNA of the CDR3: TGTGCCAGTAGTATAAGCGGGTTCTCTGAAGCTTTCTTT. Its protein product is CASSISGFSEAFF.

The chain combines TRBV28 with TRBJ2-4, with D uncertain. In germline, CDR1 is MDHEN, CDR2 SYDVKM. V was cut by 5 bases and J by 3 bases, with 14 bases left in between. The length of the CDR3 is 15 residues. In DNA, the CDR3 is TGTGCCAGCAGTCTTCCAGGTACGAACAAAAACATTCAGTACTTC. The encoded protein is CASSLPGTNKNIQYF.

This clone was picked up a small number of times. V gene TRBV4-1 combines with J gene TRBJ2-4; 7 positions match TRBD1. V shed 4 bases and J 0 bases; nucleotides not matched to a gene: 12. Germline CDR1 reads MGHRA; CDR2 reads YSYEKL. There are 18 residues in the CDR3. CDR3 nucleotides: TGCGCCAGCAGCCCCGATGTGACAGGGCGGGTAGCCAAAAACATTCAGTACTTC. Translated, it gives CASSPDVTGRVAKNIQYF.

The chain is built from TRBV6-6 and TRBJ1-5; TRBD1 aligns across 11 bases. Looked up from germline, CDR1 is MNHNY and CDR2 is SVGAGI (reference sequence). V dropped 2 bases and J dropped 4; count of bases not matched to a gene: 4. This CDR3 comprises 16 residues. DNA of the CDR3: TGTGCCAGCAGTTACAGGACAGGGGGCGGTAATCAGCCCCAGCATTTT. This translates into CASSYRTGGGNQPQHF.

V and J are TRBV7-8 and TRBJ2-6; D may be TRBD1 (5 bases). Germline lookup yields CDR1 SGHVS and CDR2 FQNEAQ. This CDR3 spans 15 amino acids. Trimming removed 7 bases from V and 2 bases from J, with 12 bases in between. CDR3 nucleotides: TGTGCCAGCAACCCGACAGCTGCTGGGGCCAACGTCCTGACTTTC. Translated, it gives CASNPTAAGANVLTF.

This chain links TRBV9 with TRBJ2-3; D perhaps matches TRBD2 (5 bases). The germline gives CDR1 SGDLS, CDR2 YYNGEE. CDR3 length equals 13 residues. V lost 5 bases, J lost 0 bases, and 7 bases lay in between. CDR3 coding DNA: TGTGCCAGCAGTGAGGGAAGCACAGATACGCAGTATTTT. It encodes CASSEGSTDTQYF.

This chain uses TRBV11-2 with TRBJ1-1; maybe TRBD1 (5 bases). V lost 3 bases and J 0 bases, leaving 5 bases between the germline ends. CDR1 and CDR2 from the germline V gene are SGHAT and FQNNGV. The CDR3 has 13 amino acids. The CDR3 protein is CASSFRVNTEAFF. As DNA, the CDR3 is TGTGCCAGCAGCTTCAGGGTGAACACTGAAGCTTTCTTT.